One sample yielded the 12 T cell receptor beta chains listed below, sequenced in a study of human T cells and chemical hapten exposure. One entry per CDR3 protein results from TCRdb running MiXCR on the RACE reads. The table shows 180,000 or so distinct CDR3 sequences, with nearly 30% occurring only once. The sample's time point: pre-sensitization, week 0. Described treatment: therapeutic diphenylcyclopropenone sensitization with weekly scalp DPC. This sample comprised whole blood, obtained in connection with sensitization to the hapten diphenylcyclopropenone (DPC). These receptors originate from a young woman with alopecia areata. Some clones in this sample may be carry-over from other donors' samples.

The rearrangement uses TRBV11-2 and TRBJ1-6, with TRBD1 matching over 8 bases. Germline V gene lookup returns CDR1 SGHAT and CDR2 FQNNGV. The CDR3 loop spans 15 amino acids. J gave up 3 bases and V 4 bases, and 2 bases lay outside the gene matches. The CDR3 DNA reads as TGTGCCAGCAGCTCGGGACAGGTCTATAATTCACCCCTCCACTTT. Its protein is CASSSGQVYNSPLHF.

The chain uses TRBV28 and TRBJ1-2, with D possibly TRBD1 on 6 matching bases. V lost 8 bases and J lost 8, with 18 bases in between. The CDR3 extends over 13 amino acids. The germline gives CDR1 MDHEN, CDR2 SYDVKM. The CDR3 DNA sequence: TGTGCCAGCGGGGACGAGACAGGTCGAGGCTACACCTTC. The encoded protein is CASGDETGRGYTF.

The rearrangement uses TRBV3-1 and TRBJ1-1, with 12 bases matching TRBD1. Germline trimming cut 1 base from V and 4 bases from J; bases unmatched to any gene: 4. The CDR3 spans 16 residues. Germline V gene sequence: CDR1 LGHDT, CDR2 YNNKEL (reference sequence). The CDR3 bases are TGTGCCAGCAGCCAAGTAGGGACAGGGGGCGGCACTGAAGCTTTCTTT. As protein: CASSQVGTGGGTEAFF.

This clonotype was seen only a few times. CDR3 bases: TGCAGTGCCGGGACAGGGACGGGGAACACTGAAGCTTTCTTT. The encoded protein is CSAGTGTGNTEAFF. The rearrangement uses TRBV20-1 and TRBJ1-1, with TRBD1 matching over 9 bases. J was trimmed by 1 base and V by 6 bases; bases with no gene match: 6. Germline V gives CDR1 DFQATT, CDR2 SNEGSKA (reference sequence). The CDR3 has 14 amino acids.

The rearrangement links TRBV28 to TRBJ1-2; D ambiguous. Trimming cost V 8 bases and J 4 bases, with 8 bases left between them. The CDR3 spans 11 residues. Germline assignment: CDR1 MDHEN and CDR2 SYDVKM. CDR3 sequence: CASQAGYGYTF. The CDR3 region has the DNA TGTGCCAGCCAGGCCGGCTATGGCTACACCTTC.

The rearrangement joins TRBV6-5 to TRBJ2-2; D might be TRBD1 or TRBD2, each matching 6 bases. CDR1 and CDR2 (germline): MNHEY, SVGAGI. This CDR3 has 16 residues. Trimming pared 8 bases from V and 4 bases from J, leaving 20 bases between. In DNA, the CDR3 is TGTGCCAGCTCACCCGGAGGAGGGGGTCCCACCGGGGAGCTGTTTTTT. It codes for CASSPGGGGPTGELFF.

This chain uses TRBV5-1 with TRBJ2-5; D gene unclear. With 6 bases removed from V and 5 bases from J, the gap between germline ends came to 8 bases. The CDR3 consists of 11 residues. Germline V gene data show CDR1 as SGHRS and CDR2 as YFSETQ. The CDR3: CASNLGETQYF. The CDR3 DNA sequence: TGCGCCAGCAACCTAGGGGAGACCCAGTACTTC.

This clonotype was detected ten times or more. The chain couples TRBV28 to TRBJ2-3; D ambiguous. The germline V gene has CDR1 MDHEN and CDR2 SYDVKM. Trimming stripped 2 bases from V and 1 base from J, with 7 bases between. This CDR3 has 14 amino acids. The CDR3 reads CASSLGVGTDTQYF. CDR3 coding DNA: TGTGCCAGCAGTTTAGGCGTGGGCACAGATACGCAGTATTTT.

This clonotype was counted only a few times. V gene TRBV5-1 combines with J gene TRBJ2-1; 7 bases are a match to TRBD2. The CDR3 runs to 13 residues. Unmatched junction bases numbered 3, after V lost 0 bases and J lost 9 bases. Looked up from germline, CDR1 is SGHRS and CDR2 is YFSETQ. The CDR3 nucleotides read TGCGCCAGCAGCTTGGTTCCGGGGGGTGAGCAGTTCTTC. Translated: CASSLVPGGEQFF.

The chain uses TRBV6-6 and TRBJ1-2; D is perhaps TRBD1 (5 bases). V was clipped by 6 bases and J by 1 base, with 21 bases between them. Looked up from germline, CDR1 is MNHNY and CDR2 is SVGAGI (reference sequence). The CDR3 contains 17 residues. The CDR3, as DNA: TGTGCCAGCAGATCCCCTGGCGGGGGGATCAGTAACTATGGCTACACCTTC. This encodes CASRSPGGGISNYGYTF.

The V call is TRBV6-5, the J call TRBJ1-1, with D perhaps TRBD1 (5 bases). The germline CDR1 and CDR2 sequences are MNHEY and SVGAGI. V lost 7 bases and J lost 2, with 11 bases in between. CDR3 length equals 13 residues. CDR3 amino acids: CASNQGLNTEAFF. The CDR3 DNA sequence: TGTGCCAGCAACCAGGGCCTCAACACTGAAGCTTTCTTT.

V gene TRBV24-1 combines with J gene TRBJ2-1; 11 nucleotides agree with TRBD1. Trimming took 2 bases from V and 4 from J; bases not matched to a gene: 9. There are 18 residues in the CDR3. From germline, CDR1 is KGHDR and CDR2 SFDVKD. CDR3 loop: CATSDSKPGQGDYNEQFF. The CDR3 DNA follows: TGTGCCACCAGTGATTCCAAACCGGGACAGGGGGATTACAATGAGCAGTTCTTC.